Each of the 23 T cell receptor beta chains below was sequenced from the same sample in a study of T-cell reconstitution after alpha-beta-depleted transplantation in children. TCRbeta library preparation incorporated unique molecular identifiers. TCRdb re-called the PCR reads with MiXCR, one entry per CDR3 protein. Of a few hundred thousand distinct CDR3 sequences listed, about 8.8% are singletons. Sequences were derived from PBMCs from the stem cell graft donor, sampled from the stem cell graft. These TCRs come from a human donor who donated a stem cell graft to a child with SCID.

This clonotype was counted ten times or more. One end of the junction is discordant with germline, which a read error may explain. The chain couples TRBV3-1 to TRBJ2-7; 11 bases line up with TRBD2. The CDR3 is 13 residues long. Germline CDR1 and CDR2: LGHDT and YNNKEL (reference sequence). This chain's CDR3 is CASSHPGTSGFHF. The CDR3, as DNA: TGTGCCAGCAGCCACCCCGGGACTAGCGGATTCCACTTC.

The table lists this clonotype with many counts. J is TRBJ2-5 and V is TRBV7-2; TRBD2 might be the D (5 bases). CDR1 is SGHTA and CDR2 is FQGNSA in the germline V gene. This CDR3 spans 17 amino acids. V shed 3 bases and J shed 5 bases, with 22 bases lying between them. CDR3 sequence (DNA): TGTGCCAGCAGCTTGGACCCCTTCCGGGAACTTGCGGAGACCCAGTACTTC. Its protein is CASSLDPFRELAETQYF.

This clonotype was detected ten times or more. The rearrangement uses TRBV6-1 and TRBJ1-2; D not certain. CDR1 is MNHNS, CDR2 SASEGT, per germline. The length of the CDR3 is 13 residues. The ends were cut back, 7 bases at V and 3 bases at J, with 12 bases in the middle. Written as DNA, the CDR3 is TGTGCCAGCAAACGGGGTATAGACTATGGCTACACCTTC. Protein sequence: CASKRGIDYGYTF.

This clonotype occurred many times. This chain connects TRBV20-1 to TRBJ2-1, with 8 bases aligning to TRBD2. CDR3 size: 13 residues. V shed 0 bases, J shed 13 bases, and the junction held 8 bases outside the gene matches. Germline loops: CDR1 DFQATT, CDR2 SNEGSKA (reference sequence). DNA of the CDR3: TGCAGTGCTAGAGATGCCGGGGGGGGAAGTCAGTTCTTC. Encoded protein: CSARDAGGGSQFF.

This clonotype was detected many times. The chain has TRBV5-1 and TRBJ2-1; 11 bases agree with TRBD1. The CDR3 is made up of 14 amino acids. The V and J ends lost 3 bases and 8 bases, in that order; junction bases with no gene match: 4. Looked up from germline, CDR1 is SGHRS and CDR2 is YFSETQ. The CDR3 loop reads CASSWRDRGDEQFF. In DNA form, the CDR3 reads TGCGCCAGCAGCTGGAGGGACAGGGGGGATGAGCAGTTCTTC. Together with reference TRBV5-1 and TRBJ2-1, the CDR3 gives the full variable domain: KAGVTQTPRYLIKTRGQQVTLSCSPISGHRSVSWYQQTPGQGLQFLFEYFSETQRNKGNFPGRFSGRQFSNSRSEMNVSTLELGDSALYLCASSWRDRGDEQFFGPGTRLTVL.

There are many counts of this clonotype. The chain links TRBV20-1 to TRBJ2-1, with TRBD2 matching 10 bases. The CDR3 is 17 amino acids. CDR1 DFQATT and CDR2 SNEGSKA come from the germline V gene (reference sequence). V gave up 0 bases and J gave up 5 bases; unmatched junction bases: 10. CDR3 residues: CSAREGSGGAFDNEQFF. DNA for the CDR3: TGCAGTGCTAGAGAGGGCAGCGGGGGGGCCTTCGACAATGAGCAGTTCTTC.

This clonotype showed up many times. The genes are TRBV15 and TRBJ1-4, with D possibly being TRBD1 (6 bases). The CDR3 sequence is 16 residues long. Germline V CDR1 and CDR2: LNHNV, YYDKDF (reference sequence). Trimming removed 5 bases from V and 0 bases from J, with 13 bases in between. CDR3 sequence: CATSGAGASTNEKLFF. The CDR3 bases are TGTGCCACCAGCGGGGCAGGGGCGTCAACTAATGAAAAACTGTTTTTT.

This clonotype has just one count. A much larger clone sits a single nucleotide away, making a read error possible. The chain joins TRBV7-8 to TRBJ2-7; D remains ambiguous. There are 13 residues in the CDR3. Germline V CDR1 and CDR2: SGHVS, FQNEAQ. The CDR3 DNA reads TGTGCCAGCAGCCTCCCCGGACCGAGCGAGCAGTCCTTC. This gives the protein CASSLPGPSEQSF. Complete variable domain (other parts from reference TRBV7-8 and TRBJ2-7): GAGVSQSPRYKVAKRGQDVALRCDPISGHVSLFWYQQALGQGPEFLTYFQNEAQLDKSGLPSDRFFAERPEGSVSTLKIQRTQQEDSAVYLCASSLPGPSEQSFGPGTRLTVT.

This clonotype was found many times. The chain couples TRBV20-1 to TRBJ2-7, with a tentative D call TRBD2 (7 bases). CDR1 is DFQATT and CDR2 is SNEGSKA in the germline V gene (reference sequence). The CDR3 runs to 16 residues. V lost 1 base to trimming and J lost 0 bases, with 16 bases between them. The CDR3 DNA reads TGCAGTGCTAGAGCCTCGGGGGGCTTGAGCTCCTACGAGCAGTACTTC. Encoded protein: CSARASGGLSSYEQYF.

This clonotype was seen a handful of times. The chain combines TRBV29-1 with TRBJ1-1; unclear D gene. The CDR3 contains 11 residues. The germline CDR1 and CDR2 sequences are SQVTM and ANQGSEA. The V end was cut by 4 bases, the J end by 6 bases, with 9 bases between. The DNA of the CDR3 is TGCAGCGTTGGGTATCGGGCTGAAGCTTTCTTT. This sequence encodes CSVGYRAEAFF.

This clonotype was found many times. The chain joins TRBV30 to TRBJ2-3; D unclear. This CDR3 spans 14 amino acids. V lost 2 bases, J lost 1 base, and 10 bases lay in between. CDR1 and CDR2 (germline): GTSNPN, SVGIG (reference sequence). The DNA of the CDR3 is TGTGCCTGGAGTTTAATACGGGGCACAGATACGCAGTATTTT. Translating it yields CAWSLIRGTDTQYF.

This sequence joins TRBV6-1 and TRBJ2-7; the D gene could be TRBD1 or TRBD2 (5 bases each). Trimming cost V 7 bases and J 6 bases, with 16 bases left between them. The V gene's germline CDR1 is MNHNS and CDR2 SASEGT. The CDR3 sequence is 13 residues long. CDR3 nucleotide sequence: TGTGCCAGCACCGACGGAATGGGACGCGAGCAGTACTTC. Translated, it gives CASTDGMGREQYF.

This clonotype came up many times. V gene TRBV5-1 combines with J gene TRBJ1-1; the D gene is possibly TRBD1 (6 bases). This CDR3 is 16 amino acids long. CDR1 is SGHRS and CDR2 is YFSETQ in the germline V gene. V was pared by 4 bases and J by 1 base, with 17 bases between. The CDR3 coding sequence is TGCGCCAGCAGCATCTGGGGGCTACAGGGGAACACTGAAGCTTTCTTT. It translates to CASSIWGLQGNTEAFF. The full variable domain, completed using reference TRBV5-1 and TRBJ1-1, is KAGVTQTPRYLIKTRGQQVTLSCSPISGHRSVSWYQQTPGQGLQFLFEYFSETQRNKGNFPGRFSGRQFSNSRSEMNVSTLELGDSALYLCASSIWGLQGNTEAFFGQGTRLTVV.

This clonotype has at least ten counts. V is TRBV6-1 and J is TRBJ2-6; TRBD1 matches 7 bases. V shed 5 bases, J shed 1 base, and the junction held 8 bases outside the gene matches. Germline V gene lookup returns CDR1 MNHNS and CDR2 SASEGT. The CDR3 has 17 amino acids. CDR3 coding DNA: TGTGCCAGCAGTCCGGGACAGATTTTTTCTGGGGCCAACGTCCTGACTTTC. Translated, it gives CASSPGQIFSGANVLTF.

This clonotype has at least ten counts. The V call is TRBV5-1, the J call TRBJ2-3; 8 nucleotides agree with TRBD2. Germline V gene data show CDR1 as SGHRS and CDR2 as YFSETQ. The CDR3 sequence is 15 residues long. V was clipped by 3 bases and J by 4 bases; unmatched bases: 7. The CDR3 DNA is TGCGCCAGCAGCTCATCAGGTAGCGGGGCAGATACGCAGTATTTT. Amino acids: CASSSSGSGADTQYF.

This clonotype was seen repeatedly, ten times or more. The CDR3 DNA sequence: TGTGCCAGCAGCCCAACGGACACAAACACCGGGGAGCTGTTTTTT. This encodes CASSPTDTNTGELFF. The V call is TRBV7-9, the J call TRBJ2-2; perhaps TRBD1 as D (5 bases). Germline-derived CDR1 and CDR2 are SEHNR and FQNEAQ (reference sequence). CDR3 length: 15 residues. V was cut by 5 bases and J by 2 bases, with 12 bases left in between.

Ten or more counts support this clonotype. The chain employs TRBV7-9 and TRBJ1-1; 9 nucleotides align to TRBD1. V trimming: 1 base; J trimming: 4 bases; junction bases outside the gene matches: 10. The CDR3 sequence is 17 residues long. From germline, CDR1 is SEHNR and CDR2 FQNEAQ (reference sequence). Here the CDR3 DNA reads TGTGCCAGCAGCTTAGGAGGGTCTCTACAGGGGGCCACTGAAGCTTTCTTT. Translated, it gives CASSLGGSLQGATEAFF.

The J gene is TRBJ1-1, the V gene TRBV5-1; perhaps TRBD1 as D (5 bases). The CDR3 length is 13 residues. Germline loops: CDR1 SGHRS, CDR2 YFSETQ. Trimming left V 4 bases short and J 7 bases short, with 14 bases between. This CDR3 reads CASSPLATVEAFF. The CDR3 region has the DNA TGCGCCAGCAGCCCGCTTGCGACAGTTGAAGCTTTCTTT.

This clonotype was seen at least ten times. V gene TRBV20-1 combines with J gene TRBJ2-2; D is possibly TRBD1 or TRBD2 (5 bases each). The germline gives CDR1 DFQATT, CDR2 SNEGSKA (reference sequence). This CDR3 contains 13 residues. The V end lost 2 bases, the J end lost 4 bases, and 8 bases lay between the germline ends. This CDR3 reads CSARPGTTGELFF. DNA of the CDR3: TGCAGTGCTAGACCCGGGACCACCGGGGAGCTGTTTTTT.

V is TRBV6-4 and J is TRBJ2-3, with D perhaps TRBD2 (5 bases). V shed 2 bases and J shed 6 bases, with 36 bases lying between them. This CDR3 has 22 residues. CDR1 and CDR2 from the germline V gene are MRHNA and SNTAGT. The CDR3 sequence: CASSDPTPSNFASGYRMDTQYF. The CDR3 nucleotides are TGTGCCAGCAGTGACCCTACGCCCTCCAATTTCGCCAGCGGTTATAGGATGGATACGCAGTATTTT.

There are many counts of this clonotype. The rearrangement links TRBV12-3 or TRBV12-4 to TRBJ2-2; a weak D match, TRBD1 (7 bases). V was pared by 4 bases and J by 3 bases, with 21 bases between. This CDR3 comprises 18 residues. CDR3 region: CASSSAPGSGGYTGELFF. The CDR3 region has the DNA TGTGCCAGCAGTTCAGCCCCGGGGTCAGGGGGGTACACCGGGGAGCTGTTTTTT.

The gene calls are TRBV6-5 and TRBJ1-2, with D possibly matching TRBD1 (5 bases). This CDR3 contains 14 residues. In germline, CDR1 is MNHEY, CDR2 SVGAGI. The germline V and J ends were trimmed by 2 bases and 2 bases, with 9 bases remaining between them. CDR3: CASSYEGANYGYTF. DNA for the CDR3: TGTGCCAGCAGTTACGAAGGGGCGAACTATGGCTACACCTTC.

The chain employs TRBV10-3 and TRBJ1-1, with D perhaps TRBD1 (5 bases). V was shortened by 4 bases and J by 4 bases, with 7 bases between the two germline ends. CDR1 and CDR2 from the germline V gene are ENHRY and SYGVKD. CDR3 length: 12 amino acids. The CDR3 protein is CAISVRGTEAFF. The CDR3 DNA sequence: TGTGCCATCAGTGTTAGGGGCACTGAAGCTTTCTTT.